This T cell receptor beta chain was identified during a study of naive and memory T cell subsets. Amplification of ligated cDNA took four PCR rounds with SP2 and nested alpha and beta constant primers. TCRdb redid the calling of the 5' RACE reads with MiXCR, one entry per CDR3 protein. This sample has approximately 49,000 distinct CDR3 sequences; 4.7% occur once, and the top ten carry approximately 0.84%. CDR1 is SQVTM, CDR2 ANQGSEA, per germline. V lost 5 bases and J lost 5; bases outside the gene matches: 1. This CDR3 contains 12 residues. The table lists this clonotype with many counts. Antigen unknown. General study points: TCR transcript changes with activation or differentiation may affect this RNA method.

A UMI-containing oligonucleotide was joined by 3' ligation to the TCR cDNA template. The rearrangement joins TRBV29-1 to TRBJ1-5, with 9 positions matching TRBD1. This TCR derives from a female donor in good health. The DNA for the CDR3 is TGCAGCGTTTGGACAGGGGATCAGCCCCAGCATTTT. Protein product: CSVWTGDQPQHF. The variable domain in full, completed from reference TRBV29-1 and TRBJ1-5, reads SAVISQKPSRDICQRGTSLTIQCQVDSQVTMMFWYRQQPGQSLTLIATANQGSEATYESGFVIDKFPISRPNLTFSTLTVSNMSPEDSSIYLCSVWTGDQPQHFGDGTRLSIL.